This is a list of T cell receptor beta chains from one sample in a study of T-cell reconstitution after alpha-beta-depleted transplantation in children. TCRdb re-called the PCR reads with MiXCR, one entry per CDR3 protein. The sample contains fewer than 750,000 distinct CDR3 sequences, about 23% of which appear only once. This sample comprised PBMCs, mostly from graft donor cells, obtained 360 days after TCRalphabeta/CD19-depleted stem cell transplant. All receptors come from a boy in the first two years of life who had a stem cell transplant for acute myeloid leukemia, so the T cells may come from the graft donor. Each CDR3 is given with its conserved first and last residue. The D gene is left open where the match is weak. Only part of the rows carry a size: once, few, many, or a class if the clone is expanded.

d_call	j_call	v_call	cdr3_length	clone_size	cdr3_aa	cdr3_nt
-	TRBJ1-5	TRBV5-1	13	many	CASSLWPNQPQHF	TGCGCCAGCAGCCTGTGGCCCAATCAGCCCCAGCATTTT
-	TRBJ2-2	TRBV5-5	16	-	CASSWVKYPNTGELFF	TGTGCCAGCAGCTGGGTCAAATACCCTAACACCGGGGAGCTGTTTTTT
-	TRBJ1-1	TRBV5-4	17	many	CASSLDLTVGGNTEAFF	TGTGCCAGCAGCTTGGACTTGACGGTTGGTGGGAACACTGAAGCTTTCTTT
-	TRBJ2-4	TRBV20-1	13	-	CSARQALRNIQYF	TGCAGTGCTAGACAGGCCCTCCGGAACATTCAGTACTTC
-	TRBJ2-1	TRBV10-2	14	-	CASSELEPYNEQFF	TGCGCCAGCAGTGAGCTAGAACCCTACAATGAGCAGTTCTTC
-	TRBJ2-2	TRBV11-3	14	-	CASTNNRITGELFF	TGTGCCAGCACCAACAACAGGATTACCGGGGAGCTGTTTTTT
-	TRBJ2-3	TRBV29-1	13	many	CSVEGRRTDTQYF	TGCAGCGTTGAAGGACGGAGAACAGATACGCAGTATTTT
TRBD2	TRBJ2-1	TRBV12-3/TRBV12-4	13	many	CASKTRTSGEQFF	TGTGCCAGCAAAACCCGGACTAGCGGGGAGCAGTTCTTC
-	TRBJ2-3	TRBV29-1	13	few	CSARADSTDTQYF	TGCAGTGCCCGGGCAGACAGCACAGATACGCAGTATTTT
-	TRBJ1-2	TRBV12-3/TRBV12-4	12	-	CASSARQSGYTF	TGTGCCAGCAGTGCCCGACAGTCAGGCTACACCTTC
-	TRBJ2-2	TRBV20-1	14	many	CSAPRRGWTGELFF	TGCAGTGCCCCACGGAGGGGGTGGACCGGGGAGCTGTTTTTT
TRBD2	TRBJ2-1	TRBV24-1	16	few	CATSDLAGATYNEQFF	TGTGCCACCAGTGATTTAGCGGGGGCGACCTACAATGAGCAGTTCTTC
TRBD2	TRBJ2-3	TRBV6-5	16	few	CASSYSRGLAGDTQYF	TGTGCCAGCAGTTATAGTAGGGGACTAGCGGGGGATACGCAGTATTTT
-	TRBJ2-1	TRBV6-1	13	once	CASSRKQYNEQFF	TGTGCCAGCAGTAGGAAACAGTACAATGAGCAGTTCTTC
-	TRBJ2-1	TRBV9	12	-	CASSVRVGEQFF	TGTGCCAGCAGCGTAAGGGTAGGTGAGCAGTTCTTC
-	TRBJ2-2	TRBV27	13	many	CASNKGPTGELFF	TGTGCCAGCAATAAGGGGCCCACCGGGGAGCTGTTTTTT
TRBD2	TRBJ2-1	TRBV5-6	15	many	CASSSSGGFNNEQFF	TGTGCCAGCAGCAGTAGCGGGGGGTTTAACAATGAGCAGTTCTTC
-	TRBJ1-2	TRBV6-5	15	few	CASSYSASGAYGYTF	TGTGCCAGCAGTTACTCTGCTTCAGGAGCATATGGCTACACCTTC
-	TRBJ2-5	TRBV10-3	13	few	CAISRKDPETQYF	TGTGCCATCAGTCGGAAGGATCCCGAGACCCAGTACTTC
-	TRBJ2-5	TRBV10-3	15	many	CAISESLEGAETQYF	TGTGCCATCAGTGAGTCTCTAGAAGGGGCAGAGACCCAGTACTTC
TRBD1	TRBJ2-5	TRBV7-9	14	few	CASVRDRRQETQYF	TGTGCCAGCGTTCGGGACAGGCGCCAAGAGACCCAGTACTTC
TRBD1	TRBJ1-2	TRBV10-3	16	few	CAIGPDGTAFNYGYTF	TGTGCCATCGGGCCCGACGGGACAGCCTTTAACTATGGCTACACCTTC
TRBD1	TRBJ2-1	TRBV7-9	16	-	CASSYVGTGNGYEQFF	TGTGCCAGCAGCTACGTCGGGACAGGGAATGGGTATGAGCAGTTCTTC
TRBD1	TRBJ1-1	TRBV9	16	-	CASSVATGGMNTEAFF	TGTGCCAGCAGCGTAGCGACAGGGGGCATGAACACTGAAGCTTTCTTT
TRBD2	TRBJ2-2	TRBV9	16	many	CASSPLAGGNTGELFF	TGTGCCAGCAGCCCGTTAGCGGGGGGGAACACCGGGGAGCTGTTTTTT
-	TRBJ1-1	TRBV18	13	many	CASSPGSGAEAFF	TGTGCCAGCTCACCAGGGTCAGGGGCTGAAGCTTTCTTT
-	TRBJ2-3	TRBV25-1	14	few	CASRRRVDADTQYF	TGTGCCAGCAGGCGGAGGGTCGACGCAGATACGCAGTATTTT
-	TRBJ1-1	TRBV7-2	12	few	CASSFHSTEAFF	TGTGCCAGCAGCTTCCACTCAACTGAAGCTTTCTTT
-	TRBJ2-6	TRBV20-1	15	-	CSAEGRSAGANVLTF	TGCAGTGCGGAGGGCAGGTCGGCTGGGGCCAACGTCCTGACTTTC
TRBD1	TRBJ2-2	TRBV4-3	16	-	CASSQEDRGYTGELFF	TGCGCCAGCAGCCAAGAGGACAGGGGGTACACCGGGGAGCTGTTTTTT
-	TRBJ2-1	TRBV11-2	12	many	CASSLPGGEQFF	TGTGCCAGCAGCCTACCTGGGGGTGAGCAGTTCTTC
-	TRBJ2-7	TRBV6-2/TRBV6-3	11	few	CASRISYEQYF	TGTGCCAGCAGGATCTCCTACGAGCAGTACTTC